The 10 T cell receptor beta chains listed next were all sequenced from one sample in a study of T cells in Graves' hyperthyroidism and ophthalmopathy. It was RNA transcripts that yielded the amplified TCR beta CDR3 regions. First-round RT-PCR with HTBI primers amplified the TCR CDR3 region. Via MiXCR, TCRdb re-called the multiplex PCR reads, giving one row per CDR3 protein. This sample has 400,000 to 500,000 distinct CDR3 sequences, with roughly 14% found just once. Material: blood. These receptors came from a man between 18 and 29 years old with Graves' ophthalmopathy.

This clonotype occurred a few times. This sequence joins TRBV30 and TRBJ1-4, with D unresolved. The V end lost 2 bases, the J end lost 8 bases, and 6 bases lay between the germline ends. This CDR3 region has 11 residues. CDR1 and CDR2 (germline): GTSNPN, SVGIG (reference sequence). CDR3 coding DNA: TGTGCCTGGAGTCTGGAGGAAAAACTGTTTTTT. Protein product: CAWSLEEKLFF.

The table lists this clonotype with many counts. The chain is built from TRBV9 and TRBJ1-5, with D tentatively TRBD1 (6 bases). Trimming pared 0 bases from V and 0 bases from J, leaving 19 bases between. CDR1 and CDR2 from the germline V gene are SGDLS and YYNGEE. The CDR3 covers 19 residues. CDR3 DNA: TGTGCCAGCAGCGTAGCGGAGGACAGTTCTTGTTATAGCAATCAGCCCCAGCATTTT. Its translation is CASSVAEDSSCYSNQPQHF.

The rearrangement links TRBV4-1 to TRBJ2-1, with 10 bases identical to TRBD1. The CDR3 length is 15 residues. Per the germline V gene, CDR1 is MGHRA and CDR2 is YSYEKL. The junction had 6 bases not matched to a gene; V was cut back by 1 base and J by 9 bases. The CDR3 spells CASSQGTGGWTEQFF. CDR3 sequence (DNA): TGCGCCAGCAGCCAAGGGACAGGGGGATGGACTGAGCAGTTCTTC.

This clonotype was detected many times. CDR3 in DNA: TGTGCCAGCAGCTTAATGGGACAGATCTACGAGCAGTACTTC. It is translated as CASSLMGQIYEQYF. The chain recombines TRBV11-2 with TRBJ2-7, with 7 positions matching TRBD1. V lost 2 bases, J lost 3 bases, and 4 bases stayed unmatched. In germline, CDR1 is SGHAT, CDR2 FQNNGV. CDR3 size: 14 residues. Together with reference TRBV11-2 and TRBJ2-7, the CDR3 gives the full variable domain: EAGVAQSPRYKIIEKRQSVAFWCNPISGHATLYWYQQILGQGPKLLIQFQNNGVVDDSQLPKDRFSAERLKGVDSTLKIQPAKLEDSAVYLCASSLMGQIYEQYFGPGTRLTVT.

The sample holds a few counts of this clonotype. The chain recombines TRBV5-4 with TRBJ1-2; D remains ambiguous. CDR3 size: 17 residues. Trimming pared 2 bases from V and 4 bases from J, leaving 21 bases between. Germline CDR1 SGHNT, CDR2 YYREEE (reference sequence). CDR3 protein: CASSFLGRPRGIYGYTF. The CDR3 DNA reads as TGTGCCAGCAGCTTTCTCGGTCGGCCCAGAGGGATCTATGGCTACACCTTC.

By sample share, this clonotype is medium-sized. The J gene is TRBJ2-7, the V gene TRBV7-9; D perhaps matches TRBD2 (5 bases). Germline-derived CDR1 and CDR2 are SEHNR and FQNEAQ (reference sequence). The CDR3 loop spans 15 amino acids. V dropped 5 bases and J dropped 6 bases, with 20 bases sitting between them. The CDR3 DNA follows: TGTGCCAGCAGCCAACCTGGACGGGGTCGAGGCGAGCAGTACTTC. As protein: CASSQPGRGRGEQYF.

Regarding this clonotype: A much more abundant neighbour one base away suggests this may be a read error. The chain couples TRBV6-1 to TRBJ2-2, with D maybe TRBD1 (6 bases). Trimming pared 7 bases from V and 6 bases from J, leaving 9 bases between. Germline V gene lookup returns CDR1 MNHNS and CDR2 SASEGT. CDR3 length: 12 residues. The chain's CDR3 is CASIGQPGELFF. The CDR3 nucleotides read TGTGCCAGCATTGGACAGCCCGGGGAGCTGTTTTTT.

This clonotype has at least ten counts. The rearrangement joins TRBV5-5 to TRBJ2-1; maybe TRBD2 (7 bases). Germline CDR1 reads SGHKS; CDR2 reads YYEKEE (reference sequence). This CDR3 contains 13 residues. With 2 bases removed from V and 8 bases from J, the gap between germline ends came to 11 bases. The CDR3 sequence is CASSLWGGDEQFF. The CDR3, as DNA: TGTGCCAGCAGCTTATGGGGGGGCGATGAGCAGTTCTTC.

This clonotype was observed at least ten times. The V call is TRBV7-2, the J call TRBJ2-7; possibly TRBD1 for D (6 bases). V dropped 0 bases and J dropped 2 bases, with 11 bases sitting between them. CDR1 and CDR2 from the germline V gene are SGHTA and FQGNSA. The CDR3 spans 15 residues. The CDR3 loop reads CASSLAVGGAYEQYF. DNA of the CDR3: TGTGCCAGCAGCTTAGCGGTTGGGGGCGCCTACGAGCAGTACTTC.

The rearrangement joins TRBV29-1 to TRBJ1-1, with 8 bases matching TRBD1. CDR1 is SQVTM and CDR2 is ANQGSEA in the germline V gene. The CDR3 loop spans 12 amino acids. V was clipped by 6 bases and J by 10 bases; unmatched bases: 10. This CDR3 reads CSVGQEAVIAFF. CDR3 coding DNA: TGCAGCGTGGGACAGGAGGCGGTGATAGCTTTCTTT.